The clone carrying this T cell receptor beta chain was counted a few times. The CDR3 consists of 13 residues. CDR1 is MGHRA and CDR2 is YSYEKL in the germline V gene. The ends were cut back, 1 base at V and 4 bases at J, with 5 bases in the middle. The source of the sample is a study of long-term antiretroviral therapy in people with HIV. Survey-level resolution applied to immunoSEQ assay v3.0. The method was immunoSEQ multiplex PCR; TCRdb's version includes in-frame clones alone and lacks a portion of them. The sample records around 31,000 clones, approximately 83% being singletons. This clonotype was obtained from a young man with HIV. The rearrangement uses TRBV4-1 and TRBJ1-5; D is unclear. The material was unsorted PBMCs, obtained 0.8 years before starting antiretroviral therapy. The CDR3 DNA follows: TGCGCCAGCAGCCAAGTCTTAAATCAGCCCCAGCATTTT. It translates to CASSQVLNQPQHF.